This TCR beta chain was obtained from a study of early T cells in non-severe SARS-CoV-2 infection. TCRdb reanalysed the 5' RACE reads using MiXCR and keeps one entry per CDR3 protein. The profile covers approximately 50,000 distinct CDR3 sequences, with less than 9.5% appearing a single time and roughly 4.2% taken by the ten largest. This clonotype showed up just a few times. This TCR derives from an adult who was a healthcare worker with PCR-confirmed SARS-CoV-2 infection or an uninfected control (not recorded which). Input material: whole blood.

The DNA of the CDR3 is TGCAGTGCTAGCCGGACAGTTCTTAGTTCACCCCTCCACTTT. The encoded protein is CSASRTVLSSPLHF. The chain links TRBV20-1 to TRBJ1-6; D perhaps matches TRBD1 (6 bases). CDR1 DFQATT and CDR2 SNEGSKA come from the germline V gene (reference sequence). CDR3 length equals 14 residues. The V end lost 3 bases, the J end lost 9 bases, and 15 bases lay between the germline ends.